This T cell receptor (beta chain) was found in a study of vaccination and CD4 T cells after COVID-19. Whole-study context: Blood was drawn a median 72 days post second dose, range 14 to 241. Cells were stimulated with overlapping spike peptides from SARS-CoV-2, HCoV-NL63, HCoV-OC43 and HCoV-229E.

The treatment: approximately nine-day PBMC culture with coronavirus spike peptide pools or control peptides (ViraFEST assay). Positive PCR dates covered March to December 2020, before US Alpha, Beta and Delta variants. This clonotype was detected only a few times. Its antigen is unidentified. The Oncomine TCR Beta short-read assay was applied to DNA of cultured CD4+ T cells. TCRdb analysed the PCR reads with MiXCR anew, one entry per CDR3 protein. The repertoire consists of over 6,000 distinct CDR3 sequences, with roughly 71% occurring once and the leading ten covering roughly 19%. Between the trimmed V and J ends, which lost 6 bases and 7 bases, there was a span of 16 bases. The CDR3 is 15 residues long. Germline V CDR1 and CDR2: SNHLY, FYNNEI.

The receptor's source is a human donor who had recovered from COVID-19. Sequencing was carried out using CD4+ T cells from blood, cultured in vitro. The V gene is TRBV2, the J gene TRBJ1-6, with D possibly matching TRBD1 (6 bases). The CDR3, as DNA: TGTGCCAGCAGCGTCTCCCAGGGGTCGAATTCACCCCTCCACTTT. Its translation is CASSVSQGSNSPLHF.